Detailed here is one TCR beta chain. Its cognate antigen has yet to be identified. Base qualities are missing; no much larger clone stands one base away. This sample is drawn from a study of neoadjuvant anti-PD-1 for oral cavity cancer (dated by TCRdb to 2020 to 2022). Turning to the overall study: Before curative-intent surgical resection, most patients were given three to four biweekly doses of nivolumab at 3 mg/kg. The parent correlative cohort included roughly 13 patients, with an approximately 35% response rate. Under RECIST 1.1, a patient counted as a responder if showing complete response, partial response or stable disease, and as a non-responder if showing progression. Patients without progression received a fourth nivolumab dose around day 43 and underwent definitive surgical resection on days 50-56.

The study at large found these results: After neoadjuvant nivolumab, non-responders showed significantly higher T cell clonality (Gini index) in PBMCs than responders did. TCR analyses included only three patients per response group, and the authors called for larger cohorts for validation. Higher pretreatment blood TCRbeta clonality and lower post-treatment tumor TCRbeta clonality were correlated with higher pretreatment blood Treg/Th17 ratios.

What this sample's time point label stands for: before neoadjuvant nivolumab. Patients had been newly diagnosed with stage II-IVA oral cavity squamous cell carcinoma, and no prior systemic or radiation treatment had been given to the patients. Everyone in the cohort had locally advanced, HPV-negative oral cavity squamous cell carcinoma. Peripheral blood mononuclear cells were analyzed directly and were not maintained or expanded in culture. The samples were drawn from a longitudinal correlative study tied to a single-arm phase II trial testing neoadjuvant nivolumab in oral cavity squamous cell carcinoma. Subject-matched pre- and post-treatment PBMCs and tumors from three responders and three non-responders underwent genomic DNA-based TCRbeta sequencing. Peripheral blood mononuclear cells were collected before nivolumab treatment and again after treatment, at the time of surgery. The Maxwell RSC DNA from Cells kit was used to isolate genomic DNA from PBMCs.

PBMC libraries used mostly about 450 ng of input genomic DNA for deep sequencing, with six replicates per sample. Following the manufacturer's instructions, the team built TCRbeta libraries using the immunoSEQ hsTCRbeta kit. The finished libraries were brought together in one pool at 2.5 to 3 nM, which was then read using an Illumina NovaSeq 6000 S4 flow cell. Processing in the source paper ran as follows. The immunoSEQ Analyzer was used for raw data preprocessing and quality control. The analysis was limited to productive rearrangements, and each clonotype was defined by a unique CDR3 amino acid sequence. Repertoire clonality was estimated as the Gini-Simpson index, which was calculated using the R package tcR. Gini indices were compared with Student's t test, and associations with tumor size change were assessed by Pearson correlation. The immuneACCESS repertoire file appears here via TCRdb, limited to in-frame rearrangements. These files lack a portion of the clones; in checked studies, under half of the deficit traces to unresolved V genes, and the cause of the others is not known. D and trimming were read from the DNA, whereas the V and J calls and clone size are those reported in that table. The sample table holds around 62,000 clones, of which more than 60% were seen once. The ten largest clones take up 2.5% to 3% of the sample.

The receptor was isolated from a person aged 35-80 years with oral cavity squamous cell carcinoma. The source was PBMCs, collected before nivolumab (anti-PD-1) treatment.

The CDR3 amino acid sequence is: CSARGIDTQYF. The DNA reads TGCAGTGCTAGGGGTATAGATACGCAGTATTTT. This chain joins TRBV20-1 to TRBJ2-3, with the D gene too uncertain to name. V loses 3 bases, J loses 5 bases, and the germline ends lie 6 bases apart. Per the germline V gene (reference sequence), DFQATT is the CDR1 and SNEGSKA is the CDR2. The CDR3 has 11 amino acids, counting the end cysteine and phenylalanine. Kept here is only the CDR3 DNA, which spans 33 bases and is read in frame from base 1.